This T cell receptor (beta chain) was sequenced during a study of control samples from healthy donors and cancer patients. Assay: immunoSEQ multiplex PCR; the TCRdb copy retains only in-frame clones and omits some. This table has about 80,000 clones, 75% to 85% appearing once. The sequenced sample was PBMCs. This TCR came from a man in his fifties or sixties with head and neck cancer.

The CDR3 nucleotides are TGCGCCAGCCGGGACGGGTCTGGCTCCTACAATGAGCAGTTCTTC. Its protein product is CASRDGSGSYNEQFF. This rearrangement joins TRBV5-1 to TRBJ2-1; D is tentatively TRBD1 or TRBD2 (5 bases each). Trimming stripped 7 bases from V and 0 bases from J, with 14 bases between. CDR3 size: 15 residues. The germline CDR1 and CDR2 sequences are SGHRS and YFSETQ.